The clone carrying this T cell receptor beta chain was picked up a small number of times. Its matching antigen is unknown. Healthy people donating bone marrow made up the donors. This CDR3 region has 15 residues. Per germline, CDR1 LNHDA and CDR2 SQIVND (reference sequence). J was trimmed by 0 bases and V by 6 bases; bases with no gene match: 6. The data were obtained in a study of cytomegalovirus exposure and HLA in healthy donors. About the study: Around 89 million unique TCRs from HLA-typed donors made up an early data release.

Both 60 Vbeta primers and 13 Jbeta primers went into the PCR. Using immunoSEQ multiplex PCR, the repertoire was profiled, and TCRdb retains in-frame clones only, with some absent. The sample records more than 95,000 clones, over 12% being singletons. Study-level results: Later work showed greater clonal expansion in HLA-associated TCR beta chains than in equally common others. In vitro checks showed that a few CMV-associated chains really do target CMV antigens.

The sequence was collected from a female donor in good health and CMV-seronegative. Sequencing used PBMCs. The V and J genes are TRBV19 and TRBJ2-3, with 7 bases that match TRBD2. The CDR3 region is CASSRERGSTDTQYF. CDR3 DNA: TGTGCCAGTAGCCGCGAGCGGGGTAGCACAGATACGCAGTATTTT.